This T cell receptor (beta chain) was documented in a study of human T cells and chemical hapten exposure. Study-wide context: Patches with 0.01% DPC went on the upper back, and the tests were read at 6 days. Recorded diagnoses among the mostly female patients were alopecia areata, totalis or universalis.

Time point meaning: patch test 2, 6 weeks after DPC sensitization. Documented treatment: therapeutic diphenylcyclopropenone sensitization with weekly scalp DPC. Only after blood had been drawn was each patch test applied. Via MiXCR, TCRdb re-called the RACE reads, giving one row per CDR3 protein. The sample carries 95,000 or so distinct CDR3 sequences, more than 9.5% recorded once. The sample holds many counts of this clonotype. Sequenced material: whole blood, taken in connection with sensitization to the hapten diphenylcyclopropenone (DPC). This TCR came from a woman in her forties with alopecia areata. Some clones in this sample may be carry-over from other donors' samples.

This chain's CDR3 is CASSLGGGIGEQYF. DNA for the CDR3: TGTGCCAGCAGCTTAGGTGGCGGGATAGGCGAGCAGTACTTC. V usage is TRBV7-9 and J usage is TRBJ2-7; TRBD2 might be the D (6 bases). CDR3 length: 14 residues. The ends were cut back, 1 base at V and 6 bases at J, with 13 bases in the middle. Germline values: CDR1 SEHNR, CDR2 FQNEAQ (reference sequence).